These 17 T cell receptor beta chains were all obtained from the same sample, sequenced in a study of blood T cell repertoires in COVID-19. TCRdb's table, derived via immunoSEQ multiplex PCR, lists solely in-frame clones and lacks some. The table lists tens of thousands of clones, under 95% of them singletons. The sequenced sample consisted of peripheral blood. Source of these receptors: a woman aged 60-75 years with active COVID-19.

The chain uses TRBV18 and TRBJ2-1; 7 bases are a match to TRBD2. CDR1 KGHSH and CDR2 LQKENI come from the germline V gene. This CDR3 is 15 amino acids long. J lost 4 bases, V lost 4 bases, and 7 bases had no gene match. The CDR3, as DNA: TGTGCCAGCTCACTCGAGCGGGGCATTTACAATGAGCAGTTCTTC. It is translated as CASSLERGIYNEQFF.

This chain uses TRBV28 with TRBJ2-1; tentatively, D is TRBD2 (5 bases). This CDR3 is 17 amino acids long. CDR1 is MDHEN and CDR2 is SYDVKM in the germline V gene. The V end lost 3 bases, the J end lost 0 bases, and 15 bases lay between the germline ends. As DNA, the CDR3 is TGTGCCAGCAGTTTCTTTAGCGTCCGCCTCTCCTACAATGAGCAGTTCTTC. It codes for CASSFFSVRLSYNEQFF.

This chain links TRBV18 with TRBJ1-1, with a weak D call TRBD1 (6 bases). The CDR3 runs 14 residues. Germline V lookup: CDR1 KGHSH, CDR2 LQKENI. V shed 3 bases and J shed 4 bases, with 12 bases lying between them. CDR3 residues: CASSPGQGSTEAFF. Written as DNA, the CDR3 is TGTGCCAGCTCACCGGGACAAGGTAGCACTGAAGCTTTCTTT.

This chain connects TRBV25-1 to TRBJ1-4; TRBD1 matches 9 bases. Trimming at V came to 5 bases and at J to 8 bases, leaving 12 bases not matched to a gene. Germline CDR1 reads MGHDK; CDR2 reads SYGVNS. There are 16 residues in the CDR3. CDR3 in DNA: TGTGCCAGCAGTCCTCTTACCGGGACAGGGTTCGAAAAACTGTTTTTT. It encodes CASSPLTGTGFEKLFF.

V and J are TRBV15 and TRBJ2-7, with 8 positions matching TRBD1. The V and J ends lost 6 bases and 5 bases, in that order; junction bases with no gene match: 15. The CDR3 has 16 amino acids. Germline lookup yields CDR1 LNHNV and CDR2 YYDKDF (reference sequence). CDR3 protein: CATSSALEDRADEQYF. The CDR3 DNA reads TGTGCCACCAGTAGCGCACTGGAGGACAGGGCAGACGAGCAGTACTTC.

In its sample, this clone was seen once. The chain combines TRBV11-2 with TRBJ2-1, with D perhaps matching TRBD2 (6 bases). The CDR3 covers 14 residues. The germline V and J ends were trimmed by 6 bases and 4 bases, with 13 bases remaining between them. CDR1 is SGHAT and CDR2 is FQNNGV in the germline V gene. CDR3 protein: CASRRDSLYNEQFF. For the CDR3, the DNA is TGTGCCAGCAGGCGGGACTCCCTATACAATGAGCAGTTCTTC. Drawing the rest from reference TRBV11-2 and TRBJ2-1, the complete variable domain is EAGVAQSPRYKIIEKRQSVAFWCNPISGHATLYWYQQILGQGPKLLIQFQNNGVVDDSQLPKDRFSAERLKGVDSTLKIQPAKLEDSAVYLCASRRDSLYNEQFFGPGTRLTVL.

The chain has TRBV5-1 and TRBJ1-3, with D unresolved. Germline CDR1 reads SGHRS; CDR2 reads YFSETQ. The V and J ends lost 0 bases and 0 bases respectively, with 10 bases between them. This CDR3 spans 16 amino acids. CDR3 loop: CASSLGSLSSGNTIYF. In nucleotides, the CDR3 is TGCGCCAGCAGCTTGGGGTCCCTTAGCTCTGGAAACACCATATATTTT.

The chain joins TRBV13 to TRBJ2-7; 15 nucleotides line up with TRBD2. CDR3 length: 15 amino acids. Germline assignment: CDR1 PRHDT and CDR2 FYEKMQ (reference sequence). J was trimmed by 5 bases and V by 2 bases; bases with no gene match: 1. CDR3 protein: CASSLRTSGRDEQYF. The CDR3 DNA follows: TGTGCCAGCAGCTTACGGACTAGCGGGAGGGACGAGCAGTACTTC.

The CDR3 coding sequence is TGTGCCAGCAGTTTACGCGGACTAGCTGTCTACGAGCAGTACTTC. Protein product: CASSLRGLAVYEQYF. The V gene is TRBV28, the J gene TRBJ2-7; 8 nucleotides agree with TRBD2. CDR1 is MDHEN, CDR2 SYDVKM, per germline. The CDR3 sequence is 15 residues long. The J segment lost 3 bases and the V segment lost 2 bases, leaving 6 bases of the junction unmatched.

The CDR3 DNA sequence: TGTGCCAGCAGGACAGGGAGCGGTAAAGAGACCCAGTACTTC. It translates to CASRTGSGKETQYF. The chain uses TRBV27 and TRBJ2-5, with 7 bases lining up with TRBD1. In germline, CDR1 is MNHEY, CDR2 SMNVEV (reference sequence). CDR3 length: 14 residues. The trim removed 6 bases at V and 3 bases at J, leaving 7 bases unmatched.

The chain links TRBV7-2 to TRBJ2-3; D is unclear. V was trimmed by 8 bases and J by 2 bases, leaving 20 bases between them. Per the germline V gene, CDR1 is SGHTA and CDR2 is FQGNSA. This CDR3 is 16 amino acids long. The CDR3 sequence: CASCRQTPLTTDTQYF. The CDR3 DNA sequence: TGTGCCAGCTGTCGTCAGACACCTCTTACCACAGATACGCAGTATTTT.

V usage is TRBV19 and J usage is TRBJ2-2; TRBD2 aligns across 16 bases. The length of the CDR3 is 17 residues. Germline V lookup: CDR1 LNHDA, CDR2 SQIVND (reference sequence). V dropped 4 bases and J dropped 4; count of bases not matched to a gene: 3. The CDR3, as DNA: TGTGCCAGTAGTAGGGGACTAGCGGGAGGGTCCACCGGGGAGCTGTTTTTT. Its translation: CASSRGLAGGSTGELFF.

The chain joins TRBV11-3 to TRBJ2-1; 8 bases map to TRBD1. V shed 1 base and J 6 bases; nucleotides not matched to a gene: 8. The CDR3 runs to 16 residues. Per germline, CDR1 SGHNT and CDR2 YENEEA. DNA for the CDR3: TGTGCCAGCAGCTTAGGGTGGCAGGGGGCCCTCAATGAGCAGTTCTTC. Its protein product is CASSLGWQGALNEQFF.

This sequence joins TRBV19 and TRBJ2-3; TRBD2 matches at 10 bases. Per the germline V gene, CDR1 is LNHDA and CDR2 is SQIVND (reference sequence). The CDR3 extends over 18 amino acids. V lost 7 bases to trimming and J lost 1 base; unmatched junction nucleotides: 14. The chain's CDR3 is CASTSGLAFRVGTDTQYF. CDR3 bases: TGTGCCAGTACCTCGGGACTAGCGTTCAGGGTCGGCACAGATACGCAGTATTTT.

The rearrangement joins TRBV11-2 to TRBJ1-4, with TRBD1 identical over 9 bases. CDR3 length: 17 residues. CDR1 is SGHAT, CDR2 FQNNGV, per germline. V shed 5 bases and J 3 bases; nucleotides not matched to a gene: 10. CDR3 residues: CASSHARGQGANEKLFF. CDR3 coding DNA: TGTGCCAGCAGCCACGCCCGGGGACAGGGTGCTAATGAAAAACTGTTTTTT.

This clone appeared a single time. This chain connects TRBV3-1 (or the pseudogene TRBV3-2) to TRBJ2-2; D unclear. This CDR3 spans 15 amino acids. Trimming pared 1 base from V and 4 bases from J, leaving 10 bases between. Looked up from germline, CDR1 is LGHDT and CDR2 is YNNKEL (reference sequence). The CDR3 reads CASSQGVQTTGELFF. Written as DNA, the CDR3 is TGTGCCAGCAGCCAAGGTGTACAGACCACCGGGGAGCTGTTTTTT.

The chain joins TRBV6-1 to TRBJ2-7, with 15 bases identical to TRBD2. This CDR3 comprises 15 residues. The germline CDR1 and CDR2 sequences are MNHNS and SASEGT. The V segment lost 1 base and the J segment 9 bases; nucleotides outside the gene matches: 4. In nucleotides, the CDR3 is TGTGCCAGCAGTGAAGGGACTAGCGGGAGGGCTTCGCAGTACTTC. It is translated as CASSEGTSGRASQYF.